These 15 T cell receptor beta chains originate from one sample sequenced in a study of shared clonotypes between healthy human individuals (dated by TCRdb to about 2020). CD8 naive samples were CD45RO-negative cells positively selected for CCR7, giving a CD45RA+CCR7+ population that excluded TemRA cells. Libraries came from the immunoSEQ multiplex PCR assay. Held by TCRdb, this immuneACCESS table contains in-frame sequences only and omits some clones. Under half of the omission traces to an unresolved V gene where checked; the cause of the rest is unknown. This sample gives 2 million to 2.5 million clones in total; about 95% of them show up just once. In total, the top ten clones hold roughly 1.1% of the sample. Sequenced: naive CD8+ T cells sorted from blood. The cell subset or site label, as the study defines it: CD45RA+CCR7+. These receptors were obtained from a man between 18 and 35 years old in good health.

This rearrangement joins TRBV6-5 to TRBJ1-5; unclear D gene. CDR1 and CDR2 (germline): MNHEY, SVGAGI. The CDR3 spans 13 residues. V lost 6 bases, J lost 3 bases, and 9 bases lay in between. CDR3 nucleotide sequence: TGTGCCAGCAGCGCTATATACAATCAGCCCCAGCATTTT. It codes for CASSAIYNQPQHF.

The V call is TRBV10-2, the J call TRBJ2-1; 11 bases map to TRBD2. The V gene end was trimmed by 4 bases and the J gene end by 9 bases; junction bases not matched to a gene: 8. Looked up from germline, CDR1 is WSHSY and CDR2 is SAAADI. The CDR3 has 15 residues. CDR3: CASSGGLAGVGEQFF. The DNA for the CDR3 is TGCGCCAGCAGTGGTGGACTAGCGGGTGTCGGTGAGCAGTTCTTC.

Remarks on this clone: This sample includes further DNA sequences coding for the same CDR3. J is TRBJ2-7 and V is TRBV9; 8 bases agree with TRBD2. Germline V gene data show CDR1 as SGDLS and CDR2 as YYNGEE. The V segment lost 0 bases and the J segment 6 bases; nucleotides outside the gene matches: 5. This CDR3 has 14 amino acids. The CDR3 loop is CASSVGGGSGEQYF. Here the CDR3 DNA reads TGTGCCAGCAGCGTAGGCGGGGGGTCAGGCGAGCAGTACTTC.

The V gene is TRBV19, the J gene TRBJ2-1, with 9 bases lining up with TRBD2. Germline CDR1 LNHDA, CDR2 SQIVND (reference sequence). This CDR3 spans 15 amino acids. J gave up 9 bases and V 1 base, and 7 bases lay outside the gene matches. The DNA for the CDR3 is TGTGCCAGTAGTATAGTTGGCGGGGGGGATTCTGAGCAGTTCTTC. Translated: CASSIVGGGDSEQFF.

The CDR3 loop is CASSYGESVQAFF. DNA of the CDR3: TGTGCCAGCAGTTACGGGGAGTCTGTCCAAGCTTTCTTT. The genes are TRBV6-5 and TRBJ1-1; the D is unclear. V lost 2 bases and J lost 9, with 13 bases in between. The CDR3 runs 13 residues. Germline V gene data show CDR1 as MNHEY and CDR2 as SVGAGI.

In nucleotides, the CDR3 is TGTGCCGTCACGGAGGGTTGGGGCAATCAGCCCCAGCATTTT. Translating gives CAVTEGWGNQPQHF. The chain links TRBV6-6 to TRBJ1-5; D gene ambiguous. Germline-derived CDR1 and CDR2 are MNHNY and SVGAGI (reference sequence). Trimming took 11 bases from V and 2 from J, leaving 16 bases between them. This CDR3 is 14 amino acids long.

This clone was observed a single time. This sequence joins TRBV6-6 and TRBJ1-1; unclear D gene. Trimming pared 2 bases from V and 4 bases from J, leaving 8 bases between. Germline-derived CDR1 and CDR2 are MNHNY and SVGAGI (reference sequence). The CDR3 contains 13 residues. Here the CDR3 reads CASSYGSPTEAFF. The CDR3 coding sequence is TGTGCCAGCAGTTACGGAAGCCCCACTGAAGCTTTCTTT.

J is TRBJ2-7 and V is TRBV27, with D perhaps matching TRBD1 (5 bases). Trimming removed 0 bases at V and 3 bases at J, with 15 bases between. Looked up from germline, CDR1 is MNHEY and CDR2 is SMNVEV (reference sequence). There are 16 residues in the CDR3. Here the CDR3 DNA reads TGTGCCAGCAGTTTATCCCCGGGCAGGGCACACTACGAGCAGTACTTC. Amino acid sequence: CASSLSPGRAHYEQYF.

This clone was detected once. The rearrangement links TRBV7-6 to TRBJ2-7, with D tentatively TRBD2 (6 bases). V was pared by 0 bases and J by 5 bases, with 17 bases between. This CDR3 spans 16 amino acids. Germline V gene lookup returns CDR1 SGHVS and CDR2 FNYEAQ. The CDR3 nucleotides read TGTGCCAGCAGCTTAGCGAACGGGGGACCTGGCGACGAGCAGTACTTC. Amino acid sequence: CASSLANGGPGDEQYF.

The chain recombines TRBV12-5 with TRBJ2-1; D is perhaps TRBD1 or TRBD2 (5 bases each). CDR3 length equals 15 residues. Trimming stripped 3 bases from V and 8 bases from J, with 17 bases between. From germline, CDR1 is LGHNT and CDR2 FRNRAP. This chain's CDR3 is CASGFIEGSFDEQFF. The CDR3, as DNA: TGTGCTAGTGGTTTTATCGAGGGGAGTTTTGATGAGCAGTTCTTC.

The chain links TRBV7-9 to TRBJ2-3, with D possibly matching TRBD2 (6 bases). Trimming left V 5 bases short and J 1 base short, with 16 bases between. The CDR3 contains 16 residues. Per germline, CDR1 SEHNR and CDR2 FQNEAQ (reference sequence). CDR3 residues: CASSAEEGFRTDTQYF. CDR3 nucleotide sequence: TGTGCCAGCAGCGCGGAGGAGGGATTTCGCACAGATACGCAGTATTTT.

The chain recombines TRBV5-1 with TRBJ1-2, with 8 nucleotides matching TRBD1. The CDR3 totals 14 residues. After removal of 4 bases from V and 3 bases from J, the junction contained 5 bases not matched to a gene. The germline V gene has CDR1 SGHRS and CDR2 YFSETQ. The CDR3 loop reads CASSRTGSDYGYTF. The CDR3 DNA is TGCGCCAGCAGCAGGACAGGGAGCGACTATGGCTACACCTTC.

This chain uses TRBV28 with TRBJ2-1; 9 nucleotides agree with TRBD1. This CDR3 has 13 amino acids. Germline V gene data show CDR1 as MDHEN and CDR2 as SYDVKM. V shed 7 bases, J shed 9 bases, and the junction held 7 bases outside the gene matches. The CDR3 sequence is CASIAQGAGEQFF. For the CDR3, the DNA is TGTGCCAGCATAGCACAGGGGGCGGGTGAGCAGTTCTTC.

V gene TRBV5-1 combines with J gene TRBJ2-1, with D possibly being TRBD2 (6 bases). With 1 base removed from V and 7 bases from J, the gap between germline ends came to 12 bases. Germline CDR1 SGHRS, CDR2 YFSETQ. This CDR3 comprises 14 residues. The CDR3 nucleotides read TGCGCCAGCAGCTTGTATGCAGGAGGGAATGAGCAGTTCTTC. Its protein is CASSLYAGGNEQFF.

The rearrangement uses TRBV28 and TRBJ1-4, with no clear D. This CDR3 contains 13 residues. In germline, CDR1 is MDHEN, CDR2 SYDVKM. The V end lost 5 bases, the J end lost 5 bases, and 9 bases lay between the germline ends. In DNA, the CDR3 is TGTGCCAGCAGTATGGGAGGGAATGAAAAACTGTTTTTT. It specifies CASSMGGNEKLFF.